The source of this T cell receptor (beta chain) is a study of T cells after posttransplantation cyclophosphamide. This table comes from immunoSEQ multiplex PCR, and its TCRdb copy is limited to in-frame clones, with some not included. The table records under 10,000 clones, around 83% of them present only once. A marrow graft followed busulfan-fludarabine conditioning, with cyclophosphamide on days +3 and +4. V was clipped by 4 bases and J by 6 bases, with 16 bases between them. Per germline, CDR1 SGHNT and CDR2 YENEEA. The CDR3 is 15 amino acids. The sample was PBMCs, taken approximately 1,900 days after a stem cell transplant with posttransplant cyclophosphamide. This TCR was recovered from a female patient aged 40-50 years who received an allogeneic stem cell transplant from a related donor, was CMV-positive, and had no GVHD. Some T cells may be transferred from the graft donor. The rearrangement links TRBV11-3 to TRBJ2-1, with unresolved D. CDR3 DNA: TGTGCCAGCAGCTCCCCCGCGGAGACGGGCAATGAGCAGTTCTTC. Encoded protein: CASSSPAETGNEQFF. The whole variable domain, remainder taken from reference TRBV11-3 and TRBJ2-1, is EAGVVQSPRYKIIEKKQPVAFWCNPISGHNTLYWYLQNLGQGPELLIRYENEEAVDDSQLPKDRFSAERLKGVDSTLKIQPAELGDSAVYLCASSSPAETGNEQFFGPGTRLTVL.